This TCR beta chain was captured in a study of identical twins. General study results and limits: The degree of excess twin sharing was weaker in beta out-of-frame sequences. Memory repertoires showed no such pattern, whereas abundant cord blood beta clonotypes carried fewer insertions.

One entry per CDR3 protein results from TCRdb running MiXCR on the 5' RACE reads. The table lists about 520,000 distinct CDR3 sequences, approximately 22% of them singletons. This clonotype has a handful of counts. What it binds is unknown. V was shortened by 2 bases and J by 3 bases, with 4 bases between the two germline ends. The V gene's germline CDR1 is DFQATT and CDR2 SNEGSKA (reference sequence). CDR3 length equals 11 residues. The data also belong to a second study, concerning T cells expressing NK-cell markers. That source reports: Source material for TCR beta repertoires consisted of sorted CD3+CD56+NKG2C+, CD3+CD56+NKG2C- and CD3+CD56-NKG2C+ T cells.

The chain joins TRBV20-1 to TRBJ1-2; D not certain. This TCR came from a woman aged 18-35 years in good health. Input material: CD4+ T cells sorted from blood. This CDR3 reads CSARPDYGYTF. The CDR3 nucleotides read TGCAGTGCTAGACCAGACTATGGCTACACCTTC.